This T cell receptor (beta chain) was obtained from a study of early T cells in non-severe SARS-CoV-2 infection. Study in general: Chains from this unsorted whole-blood bulk RNA could not be paired.

Germline V gene lookup returns CDR1 SGHVS and CDR2 FNYEAQ. V lost 2 bases, J lost 13 bases, and 17 bases lay in between. The CDR3 extends over 14 amino acids. Individual cDNA molecules received unique molecular identifiers during library preparation. TCRdb processed the 5' RACE reads anew with MiXCR; each CDR3 protein has one entry. The sample has approximately 71,000 distinct CDR3 sequences, roughly 12% seen once. The sample holds a few counts of this clonotype. Its target is not known. Study-level points and caveats: VDJdb matching skewed toward anti-spike CD8 responses, missing private and CD4 specificities.

The V gene is TRBV7-6, the J gene TRBJ1-4; D may be TRBD1 (6 bases). This TCR was recovered from an adult who was a healthcare worker with PCR-confirmed SARS-CoV-2 infection or an uninfected control (not recorded which). The sample consisted of whole blood. CDR3 sequence reads: CASSLQPAGGGLFF. CDR3 DNA sequence: TGTGCCAGCAGCTTACAACCAGCGGGAGGGGGACTGTTTTTT.